Following are 23 T cell receptor beta chains from one sample sequenced in a study of blood T cell repertoires in COVID-19. Clones were sequenced by immunoSEQ multiplex PCR, and TCRdb holds only the in-frame ones, with some missing. The sample holds 150,000 or so clones; roughly four fifths are singletons and the top ten take about 3%. The specimen was peripheral blood. The origin of the receptors is a woman older than 75 with acute or convalescent COVID-19.

The V gene is TRBV7-3, the J gene TRBJ1-1; D call uncertain. CDR1 is SGHTA and CDR2 is FQGTGA in the germline V gene. This CDR3 has 15 amino acids. Between the trimmed V and J ends, which lost 2 bases and 5 bases, there was a span of 15 bases. The CDR3 reads CASSLLPGIWTEAFF. DNA of the CDR3: TGTGCCAGCAGCTTACTTCCGGGGATATGGACTGAAGCTTTCTTT.

The chain is built from TRBV3-1 (or the pseudogene TRBV3-2) and TRBJ1-5; possibly TRBD1 for D (5 bases). V was trimmed by 6 bases and J by 0 bases, leaving 9 bases between them. Germline CDR1 reads LGHDT; CDR2 reads YNNKEL (reference sequence). The CDR3 loop spans 14 amino acids. The CDR3 loop is CASSGGYSNQPQHF. The CDR3 DNA reads TGTGCCAGCAGTGGGGGGTATAGCAATCAGCCCCAGCATTTT.

The chain links TRBV7-3 to TRBJ1-2; no reliable D call. Trimming stripped 5 bases from V and 8 bases from J, with 15 bases between. The CDR3 consists of 13 residues. Germline V gene sequence: CDR1 SGHTA, CDR2 FQGTGA. The CDR3 protein is CASSPNGAGGYTF. The CDR3, as DNA: TGTGCCAGCAGCCCCAACGGAGCCGGAGGCTACACCTTC.

The chain couples TRBV6-6 to TRBJ1-1, with D possibly TRBD1 on 5 matching bases. Trimming shortened V by 0 bases and J by 3 bases, and 8 bases separated the two germline ends. This CDR3 has 14 residues. The germline V gene has CDR1 MNHNY and CDR2 SVGAGI (reference sequence). For the CDR3, the DNA is TGTGCCAGCAGTTACTCGGGCAGGGACACTGAAGCTTTCTTT. Translating gives CASSYSGRDTEAFF.

The V call is TRBV30, the J call TRBJ1-2; 7 bases align to TRBD1. The CDR3 loop spans 11 amino acids. Germline CDR1 is GTSNPN and CDR2 is SVGIG (reference sequence). V gave up 2 bases and J gave up 13 bases; unmatched junction bases: 7. The CDR3: CAWSYTGDATF. CDR3 DNA: TGTGCCTGGAGTTACACAGGGGACGCCACCTTC. Full variable domain (rest looked up from reference TRBV30 and TRBJ1-2): SQTIHQWPATLVQPVGSPLSLECTVEGTSNPNLYWYRQAAGRGLQLLFYSVGIGQISSEVPQNLSASRPQDRQFILSSKKLLLSDSGFYLCAWSYTGDATFGSGTRLTVV.

This rearrangement joins TRBV5-6 to TRBJ1-1; TRBD1 matches at 9 bases. V lost 3 bases, J lost 6 bases, and 9 bases stayed unmatched. Germline V CDR1 and CDR2: SGHDT, YYEEEE. This CDR3 region has 15 residues. The DNA of the CDR3 is TGTGCCAGCAGCTGGGGGACAGGGTTCAAGTCTGAAGCTTTCTTT. As protein: CASSWGTGFKSEAFF. The whole variable domain, filled in from reference TRBV5-6 and TRBJ1-1, reads DAGVTQSPTHLIKTRGQQVTLRCSPKSGHDTVSWYQQALGQGPQFIFQYYEEEERQRGNFPDRFSGHQFPNYSSELNVNALLLGDSALYLCASSWGTGFKSEAFFGQGTRLTVV.

V is TRBV11-2 and J is TRBJ2-3; a possible D gene is TRBD2 (5 bases). With 4 bases removed from V and 6 bases from J, the gap between germline ends came to 14 bases. In germline, CDR1 is SGHAT, CDR2 FQNNGV. The CDR3 runs to 14 residues. CDR3 in amino acids: CASSSRVARDTQYF. The CDR3 region has the DNA TGTGCCAGCAGCTCCCGGGTAGCGAGGGATACGCAGTATTTT.

The V and J genes are TRBV4-3 and TRBJ1-2, with TRBD1 identical over 10 bases. V dropped 1 base and J dropped 7; count of bases not matched to a gene: 9. Per the germline V gene, CDR1 is LGHNA and CDR2 is YSLEER. There are 16 residues in the CDR3. CDR3 nucleotides: TGCGCCAGCAGCCAAGGGGTGAGGACAGGGGGATTTGGCTACACCTTC. Encoded protein: CASSQGVRTGGFGYTF.

Comment on this clone: The same CDR3 also results from other DNA sequences found in this sample. The chain is built from TRBV10-3 and TRBJ1-2; D unresolved. The CDR3 spans 17 residues. Trimming left V 0 bases short and J 7 bases short, with 21 bases between. Germline V gives CDR1 ENHRY, CDR2 SYGVKD. CDR3 loop: CAISESRLSGSGSGYTF. The CDR3, as DNA: TGTGCCATCAGTGAGTCCAGGTTGTCTGGTTCCGGCTCTGGCTACACCTTC.

J is TRBJ2-3 and V is TRBV5-1, with 12 nucleotides matching TRBD1. Germline CDR1 reads SGHRS; CDR2 reads YFSETQ. The CDR3 loop spans 15 amino acids. The trim removed 7 bases at V and 1 base at J, leaving 4 bases unmatched. The CDR3 sequence: CASRDRGPGTDTQYF. The DNA for the CDR3 is TGCGCCAGCCGGGACAGGGGGCCTGGCACAGATACGCAGTATTTT.

This clone was seen just once. This CDR3 is also generated by other DNA sequences in the sample. V is TRBV6-2 or TRBV6-3 and J is TRBJ2-5; D is ambiguous. Trimming stripped 0 bases from V and 5 bases from J, with 4 bases between. The CDR3 contains 12 residues. Germline values: CDR1 MNHEY, CDR2 SVGEGT. CDR3 bases: TGTGCCAGCAGTTACTCCCGGGAGACCCAGTACTTC. Protein sequence: CASSYSRETQYF.

The chain has TRBV4-2 and TRBJ2-5; D call uncertain. This CDR3 has 13 amino acids. CDR1 and CDR2 from the germline V gene are LGHNA and YNFKEQ. V lost 0 bases, J lost 3 bases, and 5 bases lay in between. The CDR3 here is CASSQDLEETQYF. For the CDR3, the DNA is TGTGCCAGCAGCCAAGACCTTGAAGAGACCCAGTACTTC.

The V gene is TRBV3-1 (or the pseudogene TRBV3-2), the J gene TRBJ1-3; D is unclear. Trimming pared 4 bases from V and 2 bases from J, leaving 15 bases between. Germline V gene lookup returns CDR1 LGHDT and CDR2 YNNKEL (reference sequence). This CDR3 region has 16 residues. The chain's CDR3 is CASSPRKSQTGNTIYF. CDR3 in DNA: TGTGCCAGCAGCCCCAGAAAGTCGCAGACTGGAAACACCATATATTTT.

J is TRBJ2-1 and V is TRBV5-1; 9 nucleotides match TRBD1. Germline values: CDR1 SGHRS, CDR2 YFSETQ. The CDR3 is 14 residues long. Trimming removed 3 bases from V and 5 bases from J; junction bases left unmatched: 3. This chain's CDR3 is CASSWGQGDNEQFF. As DNA, the CDR3 is TGCGCCAGCAGCTGGGGACAGGGCGACAATGAGCAGTTCTTC.

The genes are TRBV5-8 and TRBJ2-3; 7 positions agree with TRBD1. V shed 0 bases and J 5 bases; nucleotides not matched to a gene: 6. Germline V gives CDR1 SGHTS, CDR2 YDEGEE. This CDR3 is built from 15 residues. The CDR3 nucleotides are TGTGCCAGCAGCTTGGGTGGGGCAGGGGGAGATACGCAGTATTTT. Protein product: CASSLGGAGGDTQYF.

This chain joins TRBV15 and TRBJ2-3; D is unclear. Trimming cost V 0 bases and J 0 bases, with 13 bases left between them. The CDR3 spans 17 residues. The germline V gene encodes CDR1 LNHNV and CDR2 YYDKDF (reference sequence). The CDR3: CATSRDRGTTSTDTQYF. The CDR3 nucleotides read TGTGCCACCAGCAGAGATAGAGGCACGACTAGCACAGATACGCAGTATTTT.

The chain employs TRBV3-1 (or the pseudogene TRBV3-2) and TRBJ1-6; the D is unclear. CDR3 length equals 12 residues. Germline CDR1 reads LGHDT; CDR2 reads YNNKEL (reference sequence). V dropped 0 bases and J dropped 10 bases, with 4 bases sitting between them. DNA of the CDR3: TGTGCCAGCAGCCAAGATATCTCACCCCTCCACTTT. Translated: CASSQDISPLHF.

This clone occurred a few times. The V call is TRBV6-5, the J call TRBJ2-2; perhaps TRBD2 as D (6 bases). V was shortened by 6 bases and J by 3 bases, with 11 bases between the two germline ends. Per the germline V gene, CDR1 is MNHEY and CDR2 is SVGAGI. This CDR3 has 14 amino acids. The CDR3 coding sequence is TGTGCCAGCAGGGGAGGCCAATACACCGGGGAGCTGTTTTTT. Protein: CASRGGQYTGELFF.

With regard to this clone: At one boundary the junction diverges from the germline segment, which might be a read error. This chain links TRBV7-7 with TRBJ1-5; TRBD1 might be the D (5 bases). The CDR3 runs 17 residues. CDR1 is SSHAT, CDR2 FNYEAQ, per germline (reference sequence). CDR3 loop: CASSLGVIGAKDQPQHF. The CDR3 nucleotides read TGTGCTAGCAGCTTAGGGGTGATAGGGGCTAAAGATCAGCCCCAGCATTTT.

The chain employs TRBV5-5 and TRBJ1-2; 7 positions match TRBD1. The ends lost 5 bases at V and 0 bases at J; junction bases unmatched: 7. Germline V lookup: CDR1 SGHKS, CDR2 YYEKEE (reference sequence). The CDR3 is 15 amino acids. The CDR3: CASRSTGFANYGYTF. CDR3 in DNA: TGTGCCAGCAGGTCGACAGGGTTCGCTAACTATGGCTACACCTTC.

This chain uses TRBV3-1 (or the pseudogene TRBV3-2) with TRBJ1-2; D gene unclear. The CDR3 runs to 15 residues. Germline V gives CDR1 LGHDT, CDR2 YNNKEL (reference sequence). V gave up 0 bases and J gave up 5 bases, with 13 bases separating them. The CDR3 loop is CASSQEGAIRYGYTF. Written as DNA, the CDR3 is TGTGCCAGCAGCCAAGAAGGAGCCATCCGATATGGCTACACCTTC.

The rearrangement links TRBV5-5 to TRBJ1-3; the D is unclear. Germline V gene data show CDR1 as SGHKS and CDR2 as YYEKEE (reference sequence). The CDR3 totals 16 residues. V lost 1 base and J lost 8, with 19 bases in between. The CDR3 loop reads CASSLSPSGIGYTIYF. The CDR3 bases are TGTGCCAGCAGCTTGTCACCGTCGGGGATAGGGTACACCATATATTTT.

V and J are TRBV18 and TRBJ1-1; 8 bases are shared with TRBD1. The germline CDR1 and CDR2 sequences are KGHSH and LQKENI. Unmatched junction bases numbered 5, after V lost 2 bases and J lost 0 bases. The CDR3 spans 16 residues. Here the CDR3 DNA reads TGTGCCAGCTCACCAGGACAGGGTACCGTGAACACTGAAGCTTTCTTT. Its translation is CASSPGQGTVNTEAFF. Complete variable domain (other parts from reference TRBV18 and TRBJ1-1): NAGVMQNPRHLVRRRGQEARLRCSPMKGHSHVYWYRQLPEEGLKFMVYLQKENIIDESGMPKERFSAEFPKEGPSILRIQQVVRGDSAAYFCASSPGQGTVNTEAFFGQGTRLTVV.